This TCR beta chain was observed in a study of monozygotic twins with inflammatory bowel disease. The CDR3 is 14 residues long. Per germline, CDR1 KGHDR and CDR2 SFDVKD. Making cDNA involved eight separate reactions per sample. TCRdb reprocessed the 5' RACE reads and keeps a single row for each CDR3 protein, giving no DNA. Here the sample table reports fewer than 400,000 distinct CDR3 sequences. This receptor was obtained from a human donor with ulcerative colitis or Crohn's disease, or a healthy co-twin of an affected twin (not recorded which). Sequencing used blood. The V gene is TRBV24-1, the J gene TRBJ2-3. CDR3 sequence reads: CATSDFGVTDTQYF.